The source of this T cell receptor beta chain is a study of immune evolution from preneoplasia to lung adenocarcinoma (dated by TCRdb to about 2021). Concerning the study at large: HLA loss of heterozygosity was observed in approximately 6.5%, 16% and 36% of AIS, MIA and ADC lesions, respectively, and was not observed in any AAH lesions. Immune contexture across lung adenocarcinoma precursors and invasive adenocarcinoma was profiled using immune gene expression, TCR sequencing and multiplex immunofluorescence. Resected precursor lesions (AAH, AIS, MIA) and invasive adenocarcinomas were compared with paired morphologically normal lung tissue. Sample size was based on specimen availability rather than a prior power calculation. Whole exome sequencing and methylation data from the same cohort of nodules were integrated with the immune data. The overall cohort comprised approximately 53 patients with pulmonary nodules who underwent surgical resection. The TCR sequencing data were obtained from 51 patients. According to the study, over a hundred samples went through TCR sequencing. POLYSOLVER was used to infer Class I HLA alleles from exome data, and LOHHLA was used to detect allele-specific HLA loss. The paper's findings and limits, for the study overall: Because every patient came from Japan and China, how well the results apply to Western populations was uncertain. Clonality was highest in normal lung, while later-stage lesions appeared to have lower clonality but higher T cell density and diversity. Compared with EGFR-mutant or double wild-type lesions, KRAS-mutant nodules had the highest T cell clonality. The findings were based on association rather than direct causation, and larger cohorts with long-term follow-up and longitudinal biopsies were deemed needed. The highest top T cell clone frequencies were observed in normal lung, and a progressive decrease in top T cell clone frequencies appeared to occur from AAH through AIS, MIA and invasive adenocarcinoma.

The CDR3 contains 13 residues, cysteine and phenylalanine counted. The CDR3 DNA has 39 bases and is translated from base 1. The junction shows trimming of 6 bases on V and 5 bases on J, plus 13 bases between the germline ends. CDR1 MNHEY and CDR2 SVGAGI are derived from the germline V gene. Resection was performed on patients in Japan or China between the mid-2010s and the late 2010s. Two lung cancer pathologists independently reviewed H&E slides to confirm the histologic diagnosis of every case. Macro-dissection after pathologic assessment enriched premalignant or tumor cells for nucleic acid extraction. FFPE tissue was used for DNA isolation with the AllPrep DNA/RNA FFPE Kit. The immunoSEQ hsTCRbeta Kit was used to sequence TCR beta CDR3 regions from DNA. In the authors' own workflow: TCR sequencing data were analysed with the ImmunoSEQ Analyzer. T cell clonality was defined as 1 minus Pielou's evenness, calculated on productive rearrangements. T cell diversity was measured with the inverse Simpson index on productive templates. T cell density was TCR beta template counts normalized to usable DNA, estimated by amplifying and sequencing housekeeping genes. Two-sided Kruskal-Wallis tests were used to compare TCR metrics across histologic stages. The immuneACCESS repertoire file appears here via TCRdb, limited to in-frame rearrangements. These files lack a portion of the clones; in checked studies, under half of the deficit traces to unresolved V genes, and the cause of the others is not known. V and J calls and clone size are those listed in that table; D and trimming were worked out from the DNA. The sample yields 6,500 to 9,500 clones; approximately 85% were counted once. The ten largest account for less than 2.5% of the sample.

On this clone itself: The target of this receptor is not known. Base qualities were left out, and no much larger clone turns up one base away.

Sequenced sample: FFPE minimally invasive lung adenocarcinoma tissue. This specimen's cell subset or site label, interpreted: micro-invasive lung adenocarcinoma (MIA). The receptor comes from an older person with lung adenocarcinoma. Here the chain combines TRBV6-5 and TRBJ1-1, with TRBD1 as a weak D call on 6 bases. In nucleotide form, the sequence is TGTGCCAGCAGACGGGGGCAGGTGACTGAAGCTTTCTTT. Its coded protein is CASRRGQVTEAFF.